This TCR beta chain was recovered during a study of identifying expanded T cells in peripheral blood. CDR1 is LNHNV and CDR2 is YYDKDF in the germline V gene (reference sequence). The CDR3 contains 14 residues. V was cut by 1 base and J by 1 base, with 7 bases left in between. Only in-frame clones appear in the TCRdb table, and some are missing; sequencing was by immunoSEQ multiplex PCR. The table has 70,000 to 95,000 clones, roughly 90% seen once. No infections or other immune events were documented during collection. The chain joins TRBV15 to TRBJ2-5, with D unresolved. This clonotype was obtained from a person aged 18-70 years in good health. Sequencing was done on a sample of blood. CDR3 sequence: CATSRVGSQETQYF. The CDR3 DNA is TGTGCCACCAGCAGAGTGGGCAGCCAAGAGACCCAGTACTTC.